This TCR beta chain appears in the sequencing data of a study of cytomegalovirus exposure and HLA in healthy donors. From germline, CDR1 is KGHSH and CDR2 LQKENI. The CDR3 covers 19 residues. The junction had 11 bases not matched to a gene; V was cut back by 1 base and J by 0 bases. It was with 60 Vbeta and 13 Jbeta primers that the PCR ran. Profiling relied on immunoSEQ multiplex PCR, and the TCRdb table lists in-frame clones only, not all of them. The data show fewer than 90,000 clones, around 80% seen once. Study-wide results and limits: Further analysis was carried out later, and it showed several of the most significant clusters appearing linked to common viral pathogens. The authors excluded some V segments, including TRBV6-2 and TRBV6-3, as indistinguishable.

Of note for this clone: Its target is unknown.

The sample comprised PBMCs. The chain employs TRBV18 and TRBJ1-3; 8 positions agree with TRBD1. The receptor comes from a male donor in good health and CMV-seropositive. This CDR3 reads CASSPLGTGELNSGNTIYF. The DNA of the CDR3 is TGTGCCAGCTCACCACTCGGGACAGGAGAGCTGAACTCTGGAAACACCATATATTTT.